The T cell receptor beta chain under discussion was sequenced for a study of blood T cell repertoires in COVID-19. Looking at the study overall: Samples representing acute and convalescent COVID-19 were sourced from the United States, Italy and Spain. The analysed material was cDNA or gDNA that came from T cells, B-cell-depleted T cells, or PBMCs.

In the source study's methods: By means of reference gene primer amplification, nucleated cell counts were estimated. Profiled with immunoSEQ multiplex PCR; TCRdb holds only in-frame clones, not every one. The V and J calls and clone size are taken from that table; D and trimming were inferred from the DNA. The profile shows around 300,000 clones, around 86% of them singletons. Sequencing was performed on peripheral blood. This sequence was found in a woman aged 30 to 39 with active or convalescent COVID-19.

CDR3 in amino acids: CAISATRETQYF. The CDR3 DNA follows: TGTGCCATCAGCGCCACTAGGGAGACCCAGTACTTC. The genes are TRBV10-3 and TRBJ2-5; D is possibly TRBD2 (5 bases). Germline loops: CDR1 ENHRY, CDR2 SYGVKD. This CDR3 contains 12 residues. Trimming removed 6 bases at V and 5 bases at J, with 10 bases between.